This T cell receptor (beta chain) was found in a study of glioma-infiltrating T cells after dendritic cell vaccination. The study, taken as a whole, reports: Survival was not directly related to TCR clonality in these patients. The cohort had few patients with full blood and tumor sets.

With regard to this clone: No antigen is known for it.

Up to about 2 ug genomic DNA was used for TCRB CDR3 amplification. Data came from immunoSEQ multiplex PCR; TCRdb stores just in-frame clones and leaves some out. The sample has under 130,000 clones, roughly 81% seen once; the top ten hold over 9.5%. This clonotype originated in a human donor with glioblastoma. Sequencing used blood, obtained before dendritic cell vaccination.

The CDR3 region is CASSSNGEDTGNTEAFF. CDR3 bases: TGTGCCAGCAGCTCCAATGGGGAGGACACAGGGAACACTGAAGCTTTCTTT. J is TRBJ1-1 and V is TRBV11-2; a weak D match, TRBD1 (5 bases). This CDR3 region has 17 residues. Germline values: CDR1 SGHAT, CDR2 FQNNGV. Trimming stripped 4 bases from V and 1 base from J, with 19 bases between.